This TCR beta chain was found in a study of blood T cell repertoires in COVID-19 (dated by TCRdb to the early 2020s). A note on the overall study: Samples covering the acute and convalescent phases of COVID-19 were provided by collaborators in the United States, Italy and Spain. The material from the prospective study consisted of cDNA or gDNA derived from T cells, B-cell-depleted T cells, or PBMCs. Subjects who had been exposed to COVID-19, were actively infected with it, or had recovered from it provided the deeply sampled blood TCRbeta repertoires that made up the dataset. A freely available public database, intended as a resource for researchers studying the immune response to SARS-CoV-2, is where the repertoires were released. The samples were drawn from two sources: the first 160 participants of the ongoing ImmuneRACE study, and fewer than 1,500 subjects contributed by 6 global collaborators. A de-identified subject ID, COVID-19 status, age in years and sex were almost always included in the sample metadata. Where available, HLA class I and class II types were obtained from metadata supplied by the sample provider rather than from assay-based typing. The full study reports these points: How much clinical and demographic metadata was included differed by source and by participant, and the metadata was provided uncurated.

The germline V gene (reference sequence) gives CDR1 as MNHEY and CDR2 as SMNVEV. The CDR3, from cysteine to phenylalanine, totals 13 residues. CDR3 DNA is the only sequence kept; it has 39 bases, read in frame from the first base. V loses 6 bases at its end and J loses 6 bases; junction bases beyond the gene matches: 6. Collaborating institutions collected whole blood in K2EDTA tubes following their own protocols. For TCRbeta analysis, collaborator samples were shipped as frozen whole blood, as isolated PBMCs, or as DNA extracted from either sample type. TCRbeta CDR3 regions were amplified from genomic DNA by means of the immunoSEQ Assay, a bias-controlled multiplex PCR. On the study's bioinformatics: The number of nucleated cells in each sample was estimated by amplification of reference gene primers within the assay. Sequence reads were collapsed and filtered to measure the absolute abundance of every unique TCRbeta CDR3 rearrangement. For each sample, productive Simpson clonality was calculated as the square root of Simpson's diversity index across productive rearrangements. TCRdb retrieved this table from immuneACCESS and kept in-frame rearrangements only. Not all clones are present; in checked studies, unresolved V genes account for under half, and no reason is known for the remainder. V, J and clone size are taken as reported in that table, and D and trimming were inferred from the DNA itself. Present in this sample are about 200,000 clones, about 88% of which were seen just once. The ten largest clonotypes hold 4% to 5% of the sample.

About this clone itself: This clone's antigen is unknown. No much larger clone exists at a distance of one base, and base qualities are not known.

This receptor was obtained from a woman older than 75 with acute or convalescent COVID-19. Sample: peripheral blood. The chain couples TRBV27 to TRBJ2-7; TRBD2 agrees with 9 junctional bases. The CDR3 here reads CASRGSGSTEQYF. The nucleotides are TGTGCCAGCAGAGGTAGCGGGAGTACCGAGCAGTACTTC.